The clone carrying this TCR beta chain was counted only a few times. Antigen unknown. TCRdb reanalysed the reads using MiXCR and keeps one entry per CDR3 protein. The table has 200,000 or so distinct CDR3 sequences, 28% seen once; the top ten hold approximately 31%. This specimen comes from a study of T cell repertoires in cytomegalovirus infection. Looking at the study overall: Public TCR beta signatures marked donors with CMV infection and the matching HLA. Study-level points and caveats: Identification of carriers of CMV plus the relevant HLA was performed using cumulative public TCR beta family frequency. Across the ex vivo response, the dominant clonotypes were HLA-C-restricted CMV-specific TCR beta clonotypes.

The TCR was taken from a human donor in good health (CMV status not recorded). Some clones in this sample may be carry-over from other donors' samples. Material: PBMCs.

The CDR3: CASSRQGGNEQYF. CDR3 nucleotides: TGTGCCAGCAGCCGACAGGGGGGAAACGAGCAGTACTTC. The chain is built from TRBV7-2 and TRBJ2-7, with 9 bases matching TRBD1. The CDR3 covers 13 residues. J was trimmed by 5 bases and V by 5 bases; bases with no gene match: 4. CDR1 is SGHTA, CDR2 FQGNSA, per germline.